This T cell receptor (beta chain) was sequenced in a study of blood T cell repertoires in COVID-19. About the research overall: Both acute and convalescent COVID-19 samples were obtained from the United States, Italy and Spain. Sources were T cells, B-cell-depleted T cells, or PBMCs; the material itself was cDNA or gDNA.

This clone was seen a handful of times. Authors' analysis steps: Reference gene primer amplification gave nucleated cell count estimates. Profiled with immunoSEQ multiplex PCR; TCRdb holds only in-frame clones, not every one. V and J calls and clone size are copied from that table; D and trimming were computed from the DNA. This sample has 75,000 or so clones, with nearly 90% found just once. This CDR3 comprises 16 residues. V lost 1 base to trimming and J lost 2 bases, with 18 bases between them. CDR1 is SQVTM, CDR2 ANQGSEA, per germline. The chain is built from TRBV29-1 and TRBJ2-7; D might be TRBD1 (6 bases). This sequence was found in a man aged 50 to 60 with acute or convalescent COVID-19. Sequencing was done on a sample of peripheral blood. The CDR3, as DNA: TGCAGCGTTGAAGGCTCTCGAAGGGACATGACCTACGAGCAGTACTTC. Translated, it gives CSVEGSRRDMTYEQYF.